This is a list of T cell receptor beta chains from one sample in a study of blood T cell repertoires in COVID-19. Repertoires were generated with immunoSEQ multiplex PCR, while TCRdb's copy carries only in-frame clones and drops some. Of roughly 250,000 clones in the sample, about 88% were seen once. The sample comprised peripheral blood. All receptors derive from a woman in her 40s who had recovered from COVID-19. The CDR3 runs from the conserved cysteine through the conserved F or W. The order of the fields is clone size, J gene, D gene, V gene, CDR3 protein, CDR3 DNA. D genes are given only for firm matches. Rows give clone size only sometimes, using once, few, many, or a class for an expanded clone.

size: .
J: TRBJ2-5
D: .
V: TRBV30
CDR3: CACEAGFGAVGETQYF
DNA: TGTGCCTGCGAGGCGGGGTTTGGGGCCGTTGGAGAGACCCAGTACTTC

size: .
J: TRBJ2-7
D: .
V: TRBV6-2/TRBV6-3
CDR3: CASSYLTGSYEQYF
DNA: TGTGCCAGCAGTTATCTGACAGGCTCCTACGAGCAGTACTTC

size: once
J: TRBJ1-1
D: .
V: TRBV6-5
CDR3: CASSRGLFSDTEAFF
DNA: TGTGCCAGCAGTCGGGGACTTTTTTCGGACACTGAAGCTTTCTTT

size: .
J: TRBJ1-4
D: .
V: TRBV27
CDR3: CASSSLGGYEKLFF
DNA: TGTGCCAGCAGTTCTCTAGGGGGTTATGAAAAACTGTTTTTT

size: .
J: TRBJ2-1
D: TRBD1
V: TRBV4-3
CDR3: CASSPGTGGYEQFF
DNA: TGCGCCAGCAGTCCCGGGACAGGGGGCTATGAGCAGTTCTTC

size: .
J: TRBJ1-2
D: TRBD1
V: TRBV11-1
CDR3: CASSETGVGNYGYTF
DNA: TGTGCCAGCAGCGAGACAGGGGTCGGCAACTATGGCTACACCTTC

size: once
J: TRBJ2-7
D: TRBD2
V: TRBV7-2
CDR3: CASRAGGISYEQYF
DNA: TGTGCCAGCAGGGCGGGGGGGATCTCCTACGAGCAGTACTTC

size: few
J: TRBJ1-2
D: .
V: TRBV28
CDR3: CASSLALRGYGYTF
DNA: TGTGCCAGCAGTCTGGCTTTGCGGGGCTATGGCTACACCTTC

size: .
J: TRBJ1-2
D: TRBD1
V: TRBV27
CDR3: CASSLDRGIGGYTF
DNA: TGTGCCAGCAGCCTCGACAGGGGGATTGGGGGCTACACCTTC

size: .
J: TRBJ1-6
D: TRBD1
V: TRBV5-5
CDR3: CASSLGRGNSPLHF
DNA: TGTGCCAGCAGCTTGGGCAGGGGGAATTCACCCCTCCACTTT

size: .
J: TRBJ2-3
D: TRBD2
V: TRBV14
CDR3: CASSPLAESTDTQYF
DNA: TGTGCCAGCAGCCCACTAGCGGAAAGCACAGATACGCAGTATTTT

size: .
J: TRBJ2-3
D: TRBD1
V: TRBV6-5
CDR3: CASRRTGQGTDTQYF
DNA: TGTGCCAGCAGACGGACAGGGCAAGGCACAGATACGCAGTATTTT

size: .
J: TRBJ2-7
D: TRBD2
V: TRBV18
CDR3: CASSPPTSGDYEQYF
DNA: TGTGCCAGCTCACCACCGACTAGCGGAGACTACGAGCAGTACTTC

size: .
J: TRBJ2-1
D: .
V: TRBV28
CDR3: CASSSVLLGIYEQFF
DNA: TGTGCCAGCAGTTCGGTCCTGCTTGGTATCTATGAGCAGTTCTTC

size: .
J: TRBJ2-3
D: .
V: TRBV4-3
CDR3: CASSQWSSTSTDTQYF
DNA: TGCGCCAGCAGCCAATGGAGTAGCACAAGCACAGATACGCAGTATTTT

size: few
J: TRBJ1-6
D: TRBD1
V: TRBV6-2/TRBV6-3
CDR3: CASSTTGGGNSPLHF
DNA: TGTGCCAGCAGTACTACAGGGGGCGGTAATTCACCCCTCCACTTT

size: .
J: TRBJ1-2
D: TRBD1
V: TRBV30
CDR3: CAWSQGTGIYGYTF
DNA: TGTGCCTGGAGCCAAGGGACAGGAATCTATGGCTACACCTTC

size: .
J: TRBJ1-4
D: .
V: TRBV5-4
CDR3: CASSLGGRAEKLFF
DNA: TGTGCCAGCAGCTTAGGGGGACGAGCTGAAAAACTGTTTTTT

size: once
J: TRBJ2-5
D: .
V: TRBV10-3
CDR3: CAISESGGGLETQYF
DNA: TGTGCCATCAGTGAGTCTGGGGGGGGCCTAGAGACCCAGTACTTC

size: once
J: TRBJ1-6
D: .
V: TRBV19
CDR3: CASSIEGDRDPNSPLHF
DNA: TGTGCCAGTAGTATAGAGGGCGACCGGGATCCGAATTCACCCCTCCACTTT

size: .
J: TRBJ1-2
D: TRBD1
V: TRBV7-9
CDR3: CASSPGQGPSNYGYTF
DNA: TGTGCCAGCAGCCCGGGACAGGGTCCGTCAAACTATGGCTACACCTTC

size: .
J: TRBJ1-5
D: .
V: TRBV19
CDR3: CASSWIPGQPQHF
DNA: TGTGCCAGTAGTTGGATACCGGGTCAGCCCCAGCATTTT

size: .
J: TRBJ2-2
D: .
V: TRBV19
CDR3: CASSMVQGYTGELFF
DNA: TGTGCCAGTAGTATGGTACAGGGATACACCGGGGAGCTGTTTTTT

size: many
J: TRBJ2-2
D: TRBD1
V: TRBV9
CDR3: CASSADRDETGELFF
DNA: TGTGCCAGCAGCGCGGACAGGGATGAAACCGGGGAGCTGTTTTTT

size: .
J: TRBJ1-1
D: .
V: TRBV12-3/TRBV12-4
CDR3: CASDSIGGTEAFF
DNA: TGTGCCAGCGATTCGATCGGGGGCACTGAAGCTTTCTTT

size: few
J: TRBJ1-5
D: TRBD1
V: TRBV5-6
CDR3: CASSFRTGGYSNQPQHF
DNA: TGTGCCAGCAGCTTCCGGACAGGGGGTTATAGCAATCAGCCCCAGCATTTT

size: .
J: TRBJ2-5
D: .
V: TRBV29-1
CDR3: CSVVMGVGETQYF
DNA: TGCAGCGTTGTTATGGGTGTCGGGGAGACCCAGTACTTC

size: .
J: TRBJ1-1
D: .
V: TRBV25-1
CDR3: CASRKAVATEAFF
DNA: TGTGCCAGCAGGAAGGCGGTTGCCACTGAAGCTTTCTTT

size: .
J: TRBJ2-5
D: TRBD1
V: TRBV7-2
CDR3: CASSGRLGQGRETQYF
DNA: TGTGCCAGCAGCGGAAGGTTGGGACAGGGCAGGGAGACCCAGTACTTC

size: .
J: TRBJ1-1
D: TRBD1
V: TRBV7-2
CDR3: CASSFFYTGTEMNTEAFF
DNA: TGTGCCAGCAGCTTTTTTTACACCGGGACAGAAATGAACACTGAAGCTTTCTTT

size: .
J: TRBJ2-7
D: .
V: TRBV5-1
CDR3: CASRLEGRGTYEQYF
DNA: TGCGCCAGCAGATTGGAGGGCAGGGGAACCTACGAGCAGTACTTC

size: .
J: TRBJ2-1
D: .
V: TRBV9
CDR3: CASSPADWGPREQFF
DNA: TGTGCCAGCAGCCCTGCGGACTGGGGGCCCCGTGAGCAGTTCTTC

size: .
J: TRBJ1-1
D: .
V: TRBV10-3
CDR3: CAISESADTEAFF
DNA: TGTGCCATCAGTGAGTCGGCGGACACTGAAGCTTTCTTT

size: .
J: TRBJ2-1
D: .
V: TRBV13
CDR3: CASSLEERYPAIGNEQFF
DNA: TGTGCCAGCAGCTTAGAGGAGCGGTACCCCGCGATCGGTAATGAGCAGTTCTTC

size: .
J: TRBJ2-1
D: TRBD2
V: TRBV3-1/TRBV3-2
CDR3: CASSQAGGNEQFF
DNA: TGTGCCAGCAGCCAGGCGGGGGGCAATGAGCAGTTCTTC

size: .
J: TRBJ2-1
D: TRBD2
V: TRBV6-6
CDR3: CASKTSGRNNEQFF
DNA: TGTGCCAGCAAAACTAGCGGGAGAAACAATGAGCAGTTCTTC

size: .
J: TRBJ1-2
D: .
V: TRBV12-3/TRBV12-4
CDR3: CASSRSYGYTF
DNA: TGTGCCAGCAGTCGCAGCTATGGCTACACCTTC

size: .
J: TRBJ2-3
D: TRBD2
V: TRBV4-3
CDR3: CASSQDRLAGTTDTQYF
DNA: TGCGCCAGCAGCCAAGATCGGCTAGCGGGAACCACAGATACGCAGTATTTT

size: .
J: TRBJ2-2
D: TRBD1
V: TRBV5-1
CDR3: CASSATGGLSGELFF
DNA: TGCGCCAGCAGCGCGACAGGGGGCTTGTCCGGGGAGCTGTTTTTT

size: .
J: TRBJ1-4
D: .
V: TRBV24-1
CDR3: CATSDSVGEKLFF
DNA: TGTGCCACCAGTGATTCCGTCGGGGAAAAACTGTTTTTT

size: .
J: TRBJ2-3
D: TRBD1
V: TRBV5-1
CDR3: CASSTGGTGVTDTQYF
DNA: TGCGCCAGCAGCACGGGCGGGACAGGGGTTACAGATACGCAGTATTTT

size: .
J: TRBJ2-1
D: .
V: TRBV18
CDR3: CASSPPSSGSNEQFF
DNA: TGTGCCAGCTCACCACCGTCTTCAGGCTCGAATGAGCAGTTCTTC